This TCR beta chain was recorded in a study of tumor-infiltrating lymphocytes in localized non-small cell lung cancer (dated by TCRdb to about 2021). Broadly, across the study: The cohort included patients whose samples were collected after neoadjuvant chemotherapy, as well as both smokers and never-smokers and several histologies. The overall ICON cohort was composed of around 150 surgical patients with localized non-small cell lung cancer whose tumors were resected. A total of fewer than 60 patients were included in the paired tumor versus uninvolved lung comparison of immunoSEQ T-cell fraction. From each patient came resected tumor tissue plus uninvolved lung tissue from that same patient, and the uninvolved lung tissue was described as non-adjacent to the tumor. Alongside flow cytometry, multiplex immunofluorescence, RNA-seq, exome sequencing and proteomics, TCR sequencing was applied to the same patients as one of several integrated assays. What the authors observed across the whole study: Tumor T-cell fraction from TCR sequencing was not associated with recurrence-free survival (p = 0.61). Different pieces of the same tissue were used for different assays, so technical variation could not be separated from intratumor heterogeneity. Since assay coverage differed from patient to patient depending on how much tissue was available, TCR sequencing was done for only a subset of the cohort. Consistent with immunofluorescence CD3 counts, TCRbeta sequencing supported greater T cell infiltration in tumors than in uninvolved lung tissue. The TCR-derived T-cell fraction showed no difference between the flow cytometry-defined immunotypes IM1 (good prognosis) and IM2 (poor prognosis).

The junction shows trimming of 0 bases on V and 1 base on J, and the gene matches do not reach 5 bases of it. From cysteine to phenylalanine, the CDR3 is 16 amino acids long. The DNA shown is the 48-base CDR3, in frame from base 1. Taken from the germline V gene, the CDR1 and CDR2 loops are SGHRS and YFSETQ. By sample share, this clone is medium-sized (0.01 to 0.1%). Its antigen specificity is not known. One base away there is no much larger clone; base qualities are not given. The T-cell fraction in tumor and uninvolved lung tissue was provided by TCR sequencing with the immunoSEQ assay. The study's processing was this. For survival analysis, patients were divided into high (upper tertile) and low (lower two tertiles) T-cell fraction groups, which were compared by log-rank test. A signed-rank test was used to check for differences in T-cell fraction between paired tumor and uninvolved lung. TCRdb's version of the immuneACCESS table is confined to in-frame rearrangements and falls short of the full clone set. An unresolved V gene accounts for under half of the shortfall where checked; the remainder is of unknown origin. The V and J calls and the clone size are those of that table, but D and trimming were determined from the DNA. The sample has roughly 11,000 clones on record, roughly 84% of them singletons. Under 9.5% of the sample rests with the top ten.

Patient enrollment in ICON started in the first half of 2016, and the final patient was enrolled in the second half of 2018. In a subcohort of approximately 76 patients, fresh tumor and matched uninvolved tissue were collected for in-depth immune analyses, with TCR sequencing among those analyses. DNA isolated from bulk tissue, without cell sorting, was used for TCR sequencing. The chain employs TRBV5-1 and TRBJ2-5; TRBD2 aligns with 8 central bases. The TCR comes from a human donor with non-small cell lung cancer. What was sequenced was lung tumor tissue. The DNA reads TGCGCCAGCAGCTTGGTGGGCGGGGGGTCCCAAGAGACCCAGTACTTC. The resulting protein is CASSLVGGGSQETQYF.